This entry lists 9 T cell receptor beta chains sequenced from one sample in a study of tumor-infiltrating lymphocytes in primary liver carcinoma. Co-extracting RNA and DNA was done with roughly 17-32 mg of unsorted bulk tissue as input. The template, roughly 550 ng total RNA, yielded TCR beta cDNA made with a constant-region primer. Three rounds of nested multiplex PCR with slightly modified ARM-PCR produced TCR beta libraries. The first two PCR rounds, around 11 cycles each, used TRBV1-TRBV30 forward primers and a C-beta reverse primer. TCRdb recomputed calls from the multiplex PCR reads with MiXCR, one row per CDR3 protein. Of roughly 80,000 distinct CDR3 sequences in the sample, about three quarters are singletons; the top ten hold more than 25%. Sequenced material: tumor-adjacent normal liver tissue. Every receptor here comes from a middle-aged man with primary liver carcinoma and hepatitis B virus infection.

This clonotype has a single count. No conserved phenylalanine or tryptophan is present at the end of the CDR3, so a read error is the likely explanation. The rearrangement uses TRBV7-8 and TRBJ2-1; D is perhaps TRBD2 (5 bases). The V end lost 5 bases, the J end lost 0 bases, and 20 bases lay between the germline ends. The CDR3 is made up of 18 amino acids. The germline V gene has CDR1 SGHVS and CDR2 FQNEAQ. CDR3: CASSPLGGSSVSYNEQFS. CDR3 sequence (DNA): TGTGCCAGCAGCCCGCTTGGAGGTTCATCGGTCTCCTACAATGAGCAGTTCTCC.

In its sample, this clonotype was seen once. The chain has TRBV6-6 and TRBJ2-5, with TRBD2 matching over 7 bases. CDR1 is MNHNY and CDR2 is SVGAGI in the germline V gene (reference sequence). This CDR3 has 14 amino acids. As DNA, the CDR3 is TGTGCTAGCGGCTCAGCGGGAAGGAGTGAGACCCAGTACTTC. This sequence encodes CASGSAGRSETQYF.

CDR3 bases: TGCAGCGTAGCCTGGGGGGACTCTGGGGCCAACGTCCTGACTTTC. Its translation: CSVAWGDSGANVLTF. This chain uses TRBV29-1 with TRBJ2-6; D is perhaps TRBD2 (6 bases). Germline V CDR1 and CDR2: SQVTM, ANQGSEA. Trimming removed 6 bases at V and 0 bases at J, with 12 bases between. CDR3 length equals 15 residues.

As for this clonotype: A much larger clone sits a single nucleotide away, making a read error possible. The CDR3 region is CAGSLGGNTQYF. DNA of the CDR3: TGTGCCGGCAGTTTAGGGGGCAATACGCAGTATTTT. The chain joins TRBV28 to TRBJ2-3, with 7 nucleotides matching TRBD1. Germline loops: CDR1 MDHEN, CDR2 SYDVKM. The CDR3 totals 12 residues.

Comment on this clonotype: The junction differs from germline at one of its ends, possibly a read error. This rearrangement joins TRBV11-1 to TRBJ2-1; D perhaps matches TRBD1 (6 bases). Per the germline V gene, CDR1 is SGHAT and CDR2 is FQDESV (reference sequence). This CDR3 region has 12 residues. CDR3 nucleotide sequence: TGCGCCTGCGCAGGGGCCTACAATGAGCAGCTCTTC. Amino acids: CACAGAYNEQLF.

This clonotype turned up a few times. An end of the junction differs from the germline gene, which may be a read error. The chain is built from TRBV6-2 or TRBV6-3 and TRBJ1-1; 10 nucleotides align to TRBD1. CDR1 is MNHEY, CDR2 SVGEGT, per germline. The CDR3 is 17 residues long. The CDR3: CVSLGVRDRGWDTEAFF. CDR3 nucleotide sequence: TGTGTCAGCCTGGGAGTCCGGGACAGGGGCTGGGACACTGAGGCTTTCTTT.

Concerning this clonotype itself: A read error is possible here, since a much larger clone lies one base away. The chain is built from TRBV2 and TRBJ2-1, with 11 bases fitting TRBD2. The germline V gene has CDR1 SNHLY and CDR2 FYNNEI. The CDR3 length is 14 residues. The CDR3: CPSSPRGTSGEQFF. CDR3 sequence (DNA): TGTCCCAGCAGTCCCCGCGGGACTAGCGGTGAGCAGTTCTTC.

As for this clonotype: The junction differs from germline at one of its ends, possibly a read error. V is TRBV6-2 or TRBV6-3 and J is TRBJ2-3; D unresolved. The length of the CDR3 is 12 residues. The germline V gene has CDR1 MNHEY and CDR2 SVGEGT. The CDR3 DNA sequence: TGTGCCAGCAGTTTTAGCACAAATACGCAGTATTTT. Its protein product is CASSFSTNTQYF.

This clonotype was counted a few times. At one end, the junction sequence differs from germline, possibly due to a read error. The V gene is TRBV11-2, the J gene TRBJ2-2, with 10 nucleotides matching TRBD2. Per the germline V gene, CDR1 is SGHAT and CDR2 is FQNNGV. The CDR3 spans 17 residues. Here the CDR3 reads CTSSGGLAEQNTGELFF. CDR3 nucleotides: TGTACCAGCAGCGGAGGACTAGCGGAGCAGAACACCGGGGAGCTGTTTTTT.